This T cell receptor beta chain was identified during a study of T cells in Graves' hyperthyroidism and ophthalmopathy (dated by TCRdb to the late 2010s). About the study as a whole: A discovery cohort of fewer than 110 patients, fewer than 50 with Graves' ophthalmopathy and about 58 with stable Graves' hyperthyroidism, was used to find distinguishing TCR V-J signatures. Once sampling was done, hyperthyroidism patients were given methimazole at a starting dose of 30 mg daily, whereas ophthalmopathy patients were given high-dose intravenous methylprednisolone. An independent validation cohort of 18 to 20 hyperthyroidism patients and roughly 16 patients who later progressed to ophthalmopathy tested prospective prediction of ophthalmopathy. The study also compared thyroid tissue and blood T-cell repertoires from about 6 Graves' hyperthyroidism patients. TCR Vbeta CDR3 sequencing of 135 peripheral blood samples (43 ophthalmopathy, about 74 hyperthyroidism and roughly 17 progressor patients) is reported in the paper. The roughly 100 discovery patients were randomly divided into training and test sets at a 7:3 ratio.

This clonotype turned up a few times. Its antigen target is currently unknown. No much larger clone is present one base from it, and per-base qualities are unavailable. V was cut back by 5 bases and J by 3 bases, leaving a gap of 11 bases between them. CDR1 SGHNT and CDR2 YENEEA were looked up in the germline V gene. The CDR3 contains 13 residues, cysteine and phenylalanine counted. This entry keeps only the CDR3 DNA: 39 bases, framed from base 1. Stable Graves' hyperthyroidism was defined as the absence of progression to ophthalmopathy over 18 months of follow-up. Hyperthyroidism patients were newly diagnosed, had a disease duration of under 2 months, and were aged 18 to 65 years. Patients with uncontrolled infections, other autoimmune diseases, pregnancy or lactation were excluded. Diagnoses relied on clinical symptoms, serum thyroxine and TRAb, thyroid ultrasound and orbital computed tomography. Trizol reagent was used to extract total RNA, and RNA quality was then checked on an Agilent 2100 Bioanalyzer.

Points the paper makes about the study in general: Ophthalmopathy was separated from stable hyperthyroidism by a 13 V-J signature model, with over 85% sensitivity and about 81% specificity obtained in cross-validation and 80%/75% obtained in testing. Blood samples also contained most of the expanded thyroid clonotypes (frequency above 0.001), which suggests that blood repertoires may reflect thyroid immune responses. Sample size was not statistically predetermined, and investigators were not blinded to group allocation. During validation, the model predicted progression to ophthalmopathy a median of about 6.5 months ahead of onset, with approximately 71% sensitivity and about 72% specificity.

TCR beta CDR3 regions were amplified from RNA transcripts. For the first round of RT-PCR on the TCR CDR3, the HTBI primer set was used together with the Qiagen OneStep RT-PCR kit. A second multiplex PCR round built the libraries, followed by size selection and purification. The libraries were sequenced on an Illumina HiSeq2000 using paired-end 100 bp reads. Under the source paper's analysis protocol: SOAPnuke was used to process the raw data, throwing out any read that contained adapters or uncalled bases, had a mean Phred below 15, or lacked an exact constant-primer or identifier match. High-quality paired reads were merged using COPE v1.2.5, and each unique nucleotide sequence was defined as a clonotype. MiTCR v1.1 was used to align the clonotypes against IMGT TRBV, TRBD and TRBJ reference segments. Only V-J combinations with frequency above 0.0001, covering approximately 99% of repertoires, were analysed. The TCS score was defined as F50 (clonal expansion) divided by E x V (chaos), with BLOSUM62-based TCRdist calculated between CDR3 peptides within each V-J. Welch's t-statistics and random forest reduced around 550 V-J features to around 14, which were used in a naive Bayes classifier (R e1071). TCRdb's own reprocessing of the public reads used fastp at Q25 and MiXCR and kept productive beta chains. Every CDR3 protein is listed once, alongside the most common genes and DNA of its rows. The V and J calls were determined by TCRdb, not by the authors. This sample comprises hundreds of thousands of distinct CDR3 sequences, around 46% of them detected only once. The ten largest clones capture approximately 8.2% of the sample.

The chain is made from TRBV11-3 and TRBJ2-7, with an unclear D gene assignment. Sequenced input: peripheral blood or thyroid tissue (not recorded which). This receptor was identified in a woman under 30 with Graves' hyperthyroidism. Donor details come from another sample of the same person, matched by shared clones. At the DNA level, the sequence is TGTGCCAGCAGCCCCCCCGGCCTCTACGAGCAGTACTTC. The translation is CASSPPGLYEQYF.